This T cell receptor beta chain comes out of a study of monozygotic twins with inflammatory bowel disease. Findings and limits, study-wide: Different subtypes (of T cells) could not be told apart from one another. The authors found no support for a single strong IBD-associated signal or clonotype.

The CDR3 covers 15 residues. Germline CDR1 SGHRS, CDR2 YFSETQ. Comments on this clonotype: Its antigen remains unknown.

TCRdb re-analyzed the 5' RACE reads; it lists each CDR3 protein once, without DNA. Its table records about 440,000 distinct CDR3 sequences. The material sequenced was blood. The chain couples TRBV5-1 to TRBJ2-1; the TCRdb D gene call, TRBD1, has no DNA to confirm it. The TCR sequence derives from a human donor with ulcerative colitis or Crohn's disease, or a healthy co-twin of an affected twin (not recorded which). CDR3 sequence: CASSLPGAANNEQFF.